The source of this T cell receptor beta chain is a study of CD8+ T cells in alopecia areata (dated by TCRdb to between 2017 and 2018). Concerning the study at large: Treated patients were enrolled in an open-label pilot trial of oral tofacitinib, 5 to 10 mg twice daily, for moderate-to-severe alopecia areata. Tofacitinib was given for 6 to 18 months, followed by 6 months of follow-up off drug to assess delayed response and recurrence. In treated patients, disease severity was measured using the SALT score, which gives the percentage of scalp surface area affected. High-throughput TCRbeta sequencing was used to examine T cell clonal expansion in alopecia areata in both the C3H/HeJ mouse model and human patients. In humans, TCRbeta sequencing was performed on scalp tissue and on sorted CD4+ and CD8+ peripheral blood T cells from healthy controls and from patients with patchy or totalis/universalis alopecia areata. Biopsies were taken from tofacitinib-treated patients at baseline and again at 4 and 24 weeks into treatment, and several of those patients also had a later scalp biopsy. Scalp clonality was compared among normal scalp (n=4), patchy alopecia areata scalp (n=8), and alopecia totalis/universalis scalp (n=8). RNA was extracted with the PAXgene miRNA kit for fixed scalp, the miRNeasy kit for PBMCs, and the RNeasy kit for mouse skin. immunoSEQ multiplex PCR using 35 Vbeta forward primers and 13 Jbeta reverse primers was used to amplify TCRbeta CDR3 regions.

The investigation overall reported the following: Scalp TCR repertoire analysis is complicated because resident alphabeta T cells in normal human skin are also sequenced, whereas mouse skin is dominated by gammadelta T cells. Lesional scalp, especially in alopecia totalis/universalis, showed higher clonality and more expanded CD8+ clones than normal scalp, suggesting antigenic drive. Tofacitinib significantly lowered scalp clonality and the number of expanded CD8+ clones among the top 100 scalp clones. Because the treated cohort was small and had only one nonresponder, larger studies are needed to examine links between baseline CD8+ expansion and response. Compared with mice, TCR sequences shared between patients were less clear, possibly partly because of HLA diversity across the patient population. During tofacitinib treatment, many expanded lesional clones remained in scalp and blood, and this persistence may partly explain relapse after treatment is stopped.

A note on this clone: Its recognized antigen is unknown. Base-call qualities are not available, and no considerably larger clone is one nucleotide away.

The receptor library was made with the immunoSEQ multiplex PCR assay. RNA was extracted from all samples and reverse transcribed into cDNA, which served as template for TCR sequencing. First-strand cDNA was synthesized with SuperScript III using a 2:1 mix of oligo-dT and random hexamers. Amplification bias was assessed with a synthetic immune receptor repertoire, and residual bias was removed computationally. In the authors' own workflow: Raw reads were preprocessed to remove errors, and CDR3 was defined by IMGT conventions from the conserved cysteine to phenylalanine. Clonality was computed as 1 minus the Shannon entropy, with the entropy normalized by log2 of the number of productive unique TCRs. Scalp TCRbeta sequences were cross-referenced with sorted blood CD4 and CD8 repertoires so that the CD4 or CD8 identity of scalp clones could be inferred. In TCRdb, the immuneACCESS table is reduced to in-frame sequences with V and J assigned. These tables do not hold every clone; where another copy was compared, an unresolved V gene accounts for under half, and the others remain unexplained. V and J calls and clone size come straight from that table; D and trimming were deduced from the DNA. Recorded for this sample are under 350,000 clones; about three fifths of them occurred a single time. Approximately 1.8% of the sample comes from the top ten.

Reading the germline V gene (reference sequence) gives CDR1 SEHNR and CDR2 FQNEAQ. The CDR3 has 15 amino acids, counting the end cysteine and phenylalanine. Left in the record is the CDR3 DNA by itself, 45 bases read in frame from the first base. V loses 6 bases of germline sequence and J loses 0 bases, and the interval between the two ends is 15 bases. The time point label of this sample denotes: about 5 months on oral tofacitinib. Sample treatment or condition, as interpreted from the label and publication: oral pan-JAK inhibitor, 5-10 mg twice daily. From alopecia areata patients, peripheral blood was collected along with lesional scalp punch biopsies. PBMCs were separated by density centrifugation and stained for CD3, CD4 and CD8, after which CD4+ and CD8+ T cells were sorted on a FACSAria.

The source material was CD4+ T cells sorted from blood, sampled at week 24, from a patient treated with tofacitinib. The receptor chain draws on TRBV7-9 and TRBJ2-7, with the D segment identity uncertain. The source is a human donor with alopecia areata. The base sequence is TGTGCCAGCAGTCGGGCAGGCCAGAGCTCCTACGAGCAGTACTTC. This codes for CASSRAGQSSYEQYF.